Listed here is a single T cell receptor (beta chain). Its antigen is still unknown. The UMIs contained a 6-nucleotide sample barcode. They were added by template switching during cDNA synthesis. TCRdb re-called the 5' RACE reads and gives one entry per CDR3 protein, without DNA. The sample features 150,000 or so distinct CDR3 sequences, with just under 7.5% in its top ten. The sample belongs to a study of monozygotic twins with inflammatory bowel disease. Study-wide results and limits: Different T cell subtypes could not be distinguished. IBD-affected twins scored below their healthy co-twins in TCRbeta diversity (inverse Simpson).

Per the germline V gene, CDR1 is DFQATT and CDR2 is SNEGSKA (reference sequence). The CDR3 runs 14 residues. V and J are TRBV20-1 and TRBJ2-3. The sequenced sample was blood. The clonotype originates from a human donor with ulcerative colitis or Crohn's disease, or a healthy co-twin of an affected twin (not recorded which). This chain's CDR3 is CSGEASGFTDTQYF.